Shown below are 17 T cell receptor beta chains from a single sample sequenced in a study of regulatory T cells in long-lasting Graves disease. The time point here: newly diagnosed GD, antithyroid drugs for less than 3 months. The TCR library was made from RNA that had been extracted from PBMCs in TRIzol. With iRepertoire HTBI primers and Arm-PCR of CDR3 regions, TCR beta libraries were built. One entry per CDR3 protein, called by TCRdb with MiXCR from the multiplex PCR reads. The sample includes about 420,000 distinct CDR3 sequences, about 17% of them seen just once. These data were likewise used in another study, on T cells in Graves' hyperthyroidism and ophthalmopathy.

The source was peripheral blood mononuclear cells (PBMCs), collected at new diagnosis, from a patient treated with antithyroid drugs. These receptors all stem from a woman aged 18-30 years with Graves disease.

The chain has TRBV20-1 and TRBJ1-6, with unresolved D. The CDR3 covers 13 residues. CDR1 is DFQATT, CDR2 SNEGSKA, per germline (reference sequence). V was trimmed by 0 bases and J by 8 bases, leaving 8 bases between them. The CDR3 loop reads CSAREGMDSPLHF. CDR3 nucleotide sequence: TGCAGTGCTAGAGAGGGGATGGATTCACCCCTCCACTTT.

About this clonotype itself: A much larger clone lies one base from this, so it may be a read error. The chain is built from TRBV12-3 or TRBV12-4 and TRBJ2-7, with a possible D match to TRBD1 (5 bases). The length of the CDR3 is 14 residues. V shed 7 bases and J shed 5 bases, with 18 bases lying between them. Here the CDR3 DNA reads TGTGCCAGCACCGCCCACAGCAGGGCCAACGAGCAGTACTTC. Translation: CASTAHSRANEQYF.

This clonotype was observed a few times. V gene TRBV6-1 combines with J gene TRBJ2-7; TRBD1 might be the D (6 bases). Germline CDR1 reads MNHNS; CDR2 reads SASEGT. This CDR3 is built from 12 residues. V was clipped by 8 bases and J by 3 bases, with 11 bases between them. The CDR3 DNA sequence: TGTGCCAGCGTCACCAGGGGCTACGAGCAGTACTTC. The encoded protein is CASVTRGYEQYF.

This clonotype occurred many times. The chain combines TRBV15 with TRBJ2-1, with a weak D call TRBD2 (6 bases). The ends were cut back, 1 base at V and 1 base at J, with 11 bases in the middle. CDR3 length: 16 amino acids. Germline values: CDR1 LNHNV, CDR2 YYDKDF (reference sequence). The CDR3 here is CATSRALSGSYNEQFF. The CDR3 coding sequence is TGTGCCACCAGCAGAGCTCTTAGCGGTTCCTACAATGAGCAGTTCTTC.

The chain uses TRBV20-1 and TRBJ1-2; D gene uncertain. Germline V gene lookup returns CDR1 DFQATT and CDR2 SNEGSKA (reference sequence). V shed 6 bases and J shed 1 base, with 9 bases lying between them. The CDR3 loop spans 12 amino acids. CDR3 sequence reads: CSARQVNYGYTF. In nucleotides, the CDR3 is TGCAGTGCGAGACAAGTTAACTATGGCTACACCTTC.

V is TRBV7-8 and J is TRBJ2-3; 11 nucleotides line up with TRBD2. The V gene end was trimmed by 1 base and the J gene end by 4 bases; junction bases not matched to a gene: 1. Germline V CDR1 and CDR2: SGHVS, FQNEAQ. The CDR3 has 15 amino acids. This CDR3 reads CASSLVAGGPDTQYF. In DNA, the CDR3 is TGTGCCAGCAGCTTAGTAGCGGGAGGGCCAGATACGCAGTATTTT.

Concerning this clonotype: This likely comes from a read error, as the CDR3 has no conserved phenylalanine or tryptophan at its end. V is TRBV12-3 or TRBV12-4 and J is TRBJ2-3, with 8 bases fitting TRBD2. This CDR3 has 14 residues. The CDR3, as DNA: TGTGTCAGCAGGTTAGCGGGACTCACAGATACGCAGTATTCT. Translated: CVSRLAGLTDTQYS.

This clonotype was counted ten times or more. The chain joins TRBV28 to TRBJ1-2; 9 nucleotides match TRBD1. J lost 6 bases, V lost 4 bases, and 12 bases had no gene match. Germline V gene data show CDR1 as MDHEN and CDR2 as SYDVKM. The CDR3 extends over 16 amino acids. For the CDR3, the DNA is TGTGCCAGCAGTTCGACAGGGGGTGCGGTTAGCCATGGCTACACCTTC. Amino acid sequence: CASSSTGGAVSHGYTF.

This clonotype was observed at least ten times. Its ends do not fully match the called genes, so a read error is possible. This chain joins TRBV10-1 and TRBJ2-3, with 10 bases that match TRBD2. This CDR3 is 15 amino acids long. Germline V gene data show CDR1 as WNHNN and CDR2 as SYGVQD (reference sequence). The CDR3 DNA sequence: TGCGCCAGCGGTGAAACTAGCGGGATTGGAGATACGCAGTATTTT. Encoded protein: CASGETSGIGDTQYF.

This clonotype occurred a few times. The chain couples TRBV3-1 to TRBJ2-1; TRBD2 aligns across 12 bases. The CDR3 has 15 amino acids. Germline loops: CDR1 LGHDT, CDR2 YNNKEL (reference sequence). V shed 4 bases, J shed 9 bases, and the junction held 7 bases outside the gene matches. The CDR3: CASSLLAGGLGEQFF. CDR3 DNA: TGTGCCAGCAGCCTACTAGCGGGGGGACTTGGTGAGCAGTTCTTC.

In this sample, this clonotype turned up a few times. The chain joins TRBV29-1 to TRBJ1-2, with D unclear. Germline-derived CDR1 and CDR2 are SQVTM and ANQGSEA. This CDR3 comprises 11 residues. The V end lost 1 base, the J end lost 8 bases, and 8 bases lay between the germline ends. This chain's CDR3 is CSVEGLEGYTF. The DNA for the CDR3 is TGCAGCGTTGAAGGACTTGAAGGCTACACCTTC.

This clonotype was detected ten times or more. The junction and the germline gene differ at one end; a read error may be behind it. The chain links TRBV6-1 to TRBJ2-7; D unresolved. CDR3 length equals 10 residues. CDR1 and CDR2 (germline): MNHNS, SASEGT. This CDR3 reads CASSEERPLF. CDR3 bases: TGTGCCAGCAGTGAAGAGAGACCCCTCTTC.

CDR3 amino acids: CASTGTELYEQYF. DNA of the CDR3: TGTGCCAGCACGGGGACGGAACTCTACGAGCAGTACTTC. The rearrangement links TRBV12-3 or TRBV12-4 to TRBJ2-7, with D perhaps assigned TRBD1 or TRBD2 (5 bases each). The CDR3 extends over 13 amino acids. Deletions cut 7 bases from V and 3 bases from J, with 13 bases between.

This clonotype was counted a few times. This chain links TRBV5-4 with TRBJ1-4; D possibly corresponds to TRBD1 (6 bases). The CDR3 totals 15 residues. V was clipped by 3 bases and J by 3 bases, with 12 bases between them. CDR1 is SGHNT, CDR2 YYREEE, per germline (reference sequence). Here the CDR3 reads CASSSKQGANEKLFF. CDR3 nucleotides: TGTGCCAGCAGCTCGAAACAGGGTGCTAATGAAAAACTGTTTTTT.

At least ten counts were recorded for this clonotype. The chain uses TRBV6-1 and TRBJ1-5, with D tentatively TRBD1 (6 bases). Trimming stripped 6 bases from V and 7 bases from J, with 16 bases between. Germline CDR1 reads MNHNS; CDR2 reads SASEGT. The CDR3 has 14 amino acids. The CDR3 protein is CASSNMGAGQPQHF. For the CDR3, the DNA is TGTGCCAGCAGCAACATGGGGGCAGGGCAGCCCCAGCATTTT.

This clonotype has at least ten counts. The chain has TRBV30 and TRBJ1-5; D remains unclear. Germline V CDR1 and CDR2: GTSNPN, SVGIG (reference sequence). Between the trimmed V and J ends, which lost 0 bases and 0 bases, there was a span of 12 bases. This CDR3 spans 16 amino acids. CDR3 region: CAWSVPWSYSNQPQHF. CDR3 nucleotide sequence: TGTGCCTGGAGTGTACCGTGGAGTTATAGCAATCAGCCCCAGCATTTT.

The V gene is TRBV7-2, the J gene TRBJ2-2; D gene uncertain. This CDR3 is 14 amino acids long. Germline assignment: CDR1 SGHTA and CDR2 FQGNSA. The V gene lost 4 bases and the J gene lost 4 bases, with 10 bases spanning the gap. DNA of the CDR3: TGTGCCAGCAGCTACCTAGATTCCACCGGGGAGCTGTTTTTT. Translating gives CASSYLDSTGELFF.